Shown below are 4 T cell receptor beta chains from a single sample sequenced in a study of tumor-infiltrating lymphocytes in localized non-small cell lung cancer. The assay was immunoSEQ multiplex PCR, and TCRdb's table has in-frame clones only and misses some. This sample carries under 25,000 clones, roughly 64% of them seen once, and the ten largest clones take approximately 5.4%. Sequencing was carried out using lung tumor tissue. The receptors come from a human donor with non-small cell lung cancer.

The chain couples TRBV6-5 to TRBJ1-3, with D unresolved. Trimming left V 7 bases short and J 0 bases short, with 4 bases between. The CDR3 spans 12 residues. The germline CDR1 and CDR2 sequences are MNHEY and SVGAGI. The CDR3 DNA is TGTGCCAGCAAAAGCTCTGGAAACACCATATATTTT. This encodes CASKSSGNTIYF.

This chain joins TRBV11-2 and TRBJ1-3; maybe TRBD1 (6 bases). CDR1 and CDR2 from the germline V gene are SGHAT and FQNNGV. V was cut by 7 bases and J by 2 bases, with 12 bases left in between. The CDR3 extends over 14 amino acids. The CDR3 DNA follows: TGTGCCAGCAACTTCGACAGGACTGGAAACACCATATATTTT. Protein: CASNFDRTGNTIYF.

The chain carries TRBV9 and TRBJ2-3; the match to TRBD2 covers 12 bases. From germline, CDR1 is SGDLS and CDR2 YYNGEE. The CDR3 covers 16 residues. The junction had 5 bases not matched to a gene; V was cut back by 4 bases and J by 2 bases. The CDR3 reads CASSYGLAGTTDTQYF. The CDR3 DNA sequence: TGTGCCAGCAGCTACGGACTAGCGGGGACCACAGATACGCAGTATTTT.

This clone was recorded a few times. The chain employs TRBV30 and TRBJ1-1; D is ambiguous. Germline V gives CDR1 GTSNPN, CDR2 SVGIG (reference sequence). V was cut by 4 bases and J by 5 bases, with 8 bases left in between. The CDR3 runs 11 residues. The CDR3 is CAWIRLTEAFF. The CDR3 bases are TGTGCCTGGATTAGACTAACTGAAGCTTTCTTT.